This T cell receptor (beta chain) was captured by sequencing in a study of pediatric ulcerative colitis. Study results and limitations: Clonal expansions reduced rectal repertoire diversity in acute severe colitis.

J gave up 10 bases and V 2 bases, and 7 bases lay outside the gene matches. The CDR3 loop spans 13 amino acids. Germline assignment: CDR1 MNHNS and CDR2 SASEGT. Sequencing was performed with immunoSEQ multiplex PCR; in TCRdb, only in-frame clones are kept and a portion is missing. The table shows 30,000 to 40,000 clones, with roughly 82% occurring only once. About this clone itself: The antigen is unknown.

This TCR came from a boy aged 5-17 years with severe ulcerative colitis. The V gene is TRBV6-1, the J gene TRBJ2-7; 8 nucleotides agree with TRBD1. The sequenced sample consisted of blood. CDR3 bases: TGTGCCAGCAGTGAAAGACAGGGGATGGAACAGTACTTC. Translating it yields CASSERQGMEQYF.